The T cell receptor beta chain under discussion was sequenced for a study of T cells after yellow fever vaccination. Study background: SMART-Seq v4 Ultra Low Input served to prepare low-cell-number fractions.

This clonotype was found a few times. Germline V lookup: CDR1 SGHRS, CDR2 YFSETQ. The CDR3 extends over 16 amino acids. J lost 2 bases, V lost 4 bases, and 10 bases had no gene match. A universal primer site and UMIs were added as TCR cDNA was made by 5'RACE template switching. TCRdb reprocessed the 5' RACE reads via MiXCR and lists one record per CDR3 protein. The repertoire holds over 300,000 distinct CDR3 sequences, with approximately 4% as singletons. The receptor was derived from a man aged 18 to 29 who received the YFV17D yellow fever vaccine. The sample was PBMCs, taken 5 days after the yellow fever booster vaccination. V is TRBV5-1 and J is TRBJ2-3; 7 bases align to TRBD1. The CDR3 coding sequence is TGCGCCAGCAGCCACGGCGACAGGGCACTCACAGATACGCAGTATTTT. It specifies CASSHGDRALTDTQYF.